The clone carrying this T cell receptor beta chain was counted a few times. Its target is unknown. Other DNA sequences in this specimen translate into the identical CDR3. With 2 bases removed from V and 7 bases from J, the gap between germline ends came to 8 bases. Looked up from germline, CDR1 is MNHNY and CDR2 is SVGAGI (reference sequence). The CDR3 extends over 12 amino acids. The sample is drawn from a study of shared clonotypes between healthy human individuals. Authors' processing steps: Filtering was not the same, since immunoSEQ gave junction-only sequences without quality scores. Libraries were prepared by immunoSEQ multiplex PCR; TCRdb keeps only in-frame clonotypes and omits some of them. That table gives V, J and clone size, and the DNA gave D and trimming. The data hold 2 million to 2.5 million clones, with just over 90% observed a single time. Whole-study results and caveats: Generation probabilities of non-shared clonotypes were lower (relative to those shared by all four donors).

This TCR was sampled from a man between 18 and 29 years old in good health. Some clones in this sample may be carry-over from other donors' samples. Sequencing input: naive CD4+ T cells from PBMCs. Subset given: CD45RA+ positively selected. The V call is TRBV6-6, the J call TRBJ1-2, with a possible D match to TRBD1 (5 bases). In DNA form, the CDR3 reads TGTGCCAGCAGTTACGGCGGGGGTGGCTACACCTTC. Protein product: CASSYGGGGYTF.